These 27 T cell receptor beta chains originate from one sample sequenced in a study of graft-versus-host responses after intestinal transplantation. These receptors lack a known antigen. Assay: immunoSEQ multiplex PCR; the TCRdb copy retains only in-frame clones and omits some. The sample carries 100,000 or so clones, around 91% recorded once. The source was unstimulated CD4+ T cells sorted from spleen or lymph node cells, collected before transplant. These TCRs come from a human donor who was the organ donor for an intestinal transplant.

In regard to this clone: This specimen includes other DNA sequences encoding the same CDR3. The chain employs TRBV19 and TRBJ1-5; 9 bases are shared with TRBD1. CDR3 length: 14 amino acids. The trim removed 4 bases at V and 2 bases at J, leaving 0 bases unmatched. CDR1 and CDR2 (germline): LNHDA, SQIVND (reference sequence). The CDR3: CASSRTGGNQPQHF. CDR3 bases: TGTGCCAGTAGTAGGACAGGGGGCAATCAGCCCCAGCATTTT.

The chain employs TRBV19 and TRBJ2-3, with 8 bases matching TRBD2. In germline, CDR1 is LNHDA, CDR2 SQIVND (reference sequence). With V trimmed by 7 bases and J by 3 bases, 3 bases remained unmatched. The CDR3 consists of 13 residues. CDR3 amino acids: CASNERGTDTQYF. The CDR3 bases are TGTGCCAGTAACGAGCGGGGGACAGATACGCAGTATTTT. Filled out from reference TRBV19 and TRBJ2-3, the complete variable domain reads DGGITQSPKYLFRKEGQNVTLSCEQNLNHDAMYWYRQDPGQGLRLIYYSQIVNDFQKGDIAEGYSVSREKKESFPLTVTSAQKNPTAFYLCASNERGTDTQYFGPGTRLTVL.

The chain combines TRBV11-2 with TRBJ2-7; 8 bases map to TRBD1. The V gene end was trimmed by 8 bases and the J gene end by 2 bases; junction bases not matched to a gene: 5. This CDR3 contains 13 residues. Germline lookup yields CDR1 SGHAT and CDR2 FQNNGV. CDR3 residues: CASEPGQAYEQYF. The CDR3 DNA sequence: TGTGCCAGCGAGCCGGGACAGGCCTACGAGCAGTACTTC.

This clone was counted a single time. J is TRBJ2-5 and V is TRBV19, with 8 bases matching TRBD1. J gave up 2 bases and V 6 bases, and 8 bases lay outside the gene matches. This CDR3 region has 15 residues. Germline CDR1 LNHDA, CDR2 SQIVND (reference sequence). The CDR3 nucleotides are TGTGCCAGTAGACAAGACCGGGACAGGCAAGAGACCCAGTACTTC. Protein sequence: CASRQDRDRQETQYF.

This chain joins TRBV7-2 and TRBJ1-6, with 8 bases aligning to TRBD1. Germline CDR1 SGHTA, CDR2 FQGNSA. This CDR3 comprises 14 residues. Losses at the gene ends were 8 bases for V and 8 bases for J; bases not matched to a gene: 8. The CDR3, as DNA: TGTGCCAGCCGGACGACAGGGGTACATTCACCCCTCCACTTT. This sequence encodes CASRTTGVHSPLHF.

The V gene is TRBV13, the J gene TRBJ2-3; 15 nucleotides line up with TRBD2. Trimming cost V 5 bases and J 2 bases; bases outside gene matches: 8. The CDR3 sequence is 18 residues long. The germline V gene has CDR1 PRHDT and CDR2 FYEKMQ (reference sequence). This CDR3 is CASSPRTSGGVFTDTQYF. The CDR3 nucleotides are TGTGCCAGCAGCCCTCGGACTAGCGGGGGGGTATTCACAGATACGCAGTATTTT.

The CDR3 loop reads CASSDGWTGLGNYGYTF. Written as DNA, the CDR3 is TGTGCCAGCAGTGACGGGTGGACAGGGCTAGGAAACTATGGCTACACCTTC. V is TRBV6-4 and J is TRBJ1-2; the match to TRBD1 covers 8 bases. This CDR3 spans 17 amino acids. The ends lost 2 bases at V and 2 bases at J; junction bases unmatched: 10. The germline CDR1 and CDR2 sequences are MRHNA and SNTAGT.

As for this clone: One end of the junction fails to match germline, which may point to a read error. This rearrangement joins TRBV7-7 to TRBJ2-7; 8 nucleotides match TRBD1. The V gene's germline CDR1 is SSHAT and CDR2 FNYEAQ (reference sequence). This CDR3 has 15 amino acids. The CDR3 DNA reads as TGTGCTAGCAGCTTAGCAATCGGACAGGGCTACGAGCAGTACTTC. Its protein is CASSLAIGQGYEQYF.

The rearrangement links TRBV6-4 to TRBJ2-2, with TRBD2 matching over 11 bases. The CDR3 sequence is 16 residues long. V shed 6 bases, J shed 4 bases, and the junction held 7 bases outside the gene matches. Germline V gene lookup returns CDR1 MRHNA and CDR2 SNTAGT. The CDR3 DNA reads TGTGCCAGCAGCGTACTAGCGGGGGTGCTCACCGGGGAGCTGTTTTTT. Protein product: CASSVLAGVLTGELFF.

This clone was observed once. V usage is TRBV6-1 and J usage is TRBJ1-5, with unresolved D. V lost 7 bases to trimming and J lost 3 bases, with 13 bases between them. Looked up from germline, CDR1 is MNHNS and CDR2 is SASEGT. The CDR3 is 14 amino acids. The CDR3 DNA is TGTGCCAGCAAGAAGCAGGCTTTCAATCAGCCCCAGCATTTT. Amino acids: CASKKQAFNQPQHF.

This clone was found a few times. This chain uses TRBV4-1 with TRBJ1-3; 7 bases map to TRBD1. The CDR3 has 15 amino acids. Germline CDR1 is MGHRA and CDR2 is YSYEKL. With V trimmed by 10 bases and J by 2 bases, 11 bases remained unmatched. The CDR3 is CATRGTGTAGNTIYF. For the CDR3, the DNA is TGCGCCACACGGGGAACCGGGACAGCTGGAAACACCATATATTTT.

The V and J genes are TRBV30 and TRBJ1-3; 7 nucleotides agree with TRBD1. The CDR3 has 16 amino acids. The V and J ends lost 0 bases and 1 base, in that order; junction bases with no gene match: 6. The germline gives CDR1 GTSNPN, CDR2 SVGIG (reference sequence). CDR3: CAWSVRGRGSGNTIYF. For the CDR3, the DNA is TGTGCCTGGAGTGTACGGGGCAGGGGGTCTGGAAACACCATATATTTT.

The V gene is TRBV25-1, the J gene TRBJ1-6; the match to TRBD1 covers 8 bases. This CDR3 contains 14 residues. CDR1 and CDR2 from the germline V gene are MGHDK and SYGVNS. The V and J ends lost 7 bases and 7 bases, in that order; junction bases with no gene match: 6. Here the CDR3 reads CASTRTGRNSPLHF. The CDR3 DNA is TGTGCCAGCACCCGGACAGGGCGCAATTCACCCCTCCACTTT.

The chain has TRBV4-2 and TRBJ1-4; D may be TRBD1 (5 bases). Germline lookup yields CDR1 LGHNA and CDR2 YNFKEQ. V was cut by 0 bases and J by 6 bases, with 11 bases left in between. CDR3 size: 15 residues. In nucleotides, the CDR3 is TGTGCCAGCAGCCAAGATTCGGGACTGGATGAAAAACTGTTTTTT. The encoded protein is CASSQDSGLDEKLFF.

This clone has just one count. The chain uses TRBV4-1 and TRBJ1-2; 8 bases are a match to TRBD1. The CDR3 covers 15 residues. Germline trimming cut 0 bases from V and 8 bases from J; bases unmatched to any gene: 8. Germline V gene lookup returns CDR1 MGHRA and CDR2 YSYEKL. Here the CDR3 reads CASSQDPTGAGGYTF. The CDR3 coding sequence is TGCGCCAGCAGCCAAGACCCGACAGGGGCGGGCGGCTACACCTTC.

The chain links TRBV28 to TRBJ2-5; 7 bases fit TRBD1. The end of the DNA is better explained by TRBJ2-7, so the J call may be wrong. The CDR3 is 14 residues long. CDR1 MDHEN and CDR2 SYDVKM come from the germline V gene. For the CDR3, the DNA is TGTGCCAGCAGACCCAGGACAGGCGGTTACGAGCAGTACTTC. Translated: CASRPRTGGYEQYF.

The chain carries TRBV7-8 and TRBJ1-6; D is uncertain. This CDR3 contains 12 residues. Germline V lookup: CDR1 SGHVS, CDR2 FQNEAQ. Trimming stripped 0 bases from V and 10 bases from J, with 4 bases between. The DNA of the CDR3 is TGTGCCAGCAGCTTAGCGCGCTCACCCCTCCACTTT. This encodes CASSLARSPLHF. Drawing the rest from reference TRBV7-8 and TRBJ1-6, the complete variable domain is GAGVSQSPRYKVAKRGQDVALRCDPISGHVSLFWYQQALGQGPEFLTYFQNEAQLDKSGLPSDRFFAERPEGSVSTLKIQRTQQEDSAVYLCASSLARSPLHFGNGTRLTVT.

The rearrangement uses TRBV5-1 and TRBJ1-2, with a tentative D call TRBD1 (6 bases). The length of the CDR3 is 14 residues. V was clipped by 3 bases and J by 4 bases, with 13 bases between them. Germline assignment: CDR1 SGHRS and CDR2 YFSETQ. The CDR3 spells CASSSDSTLYGYTF. In nucleotides, the CDR3 is TGCGCCAGCAGCTCGGACAGTACCCTCTATGGCTACACCTTC.

The chain is built from TRBV29-1 and TRBJ2-4, with 12 bases fitting TRBD1. J gave up 7 bases and V 7 bases, and 2 bases lay outside the gene matches. Germline-derived CDR1 and CDR2 are SQVTM and ANQGSEA. The CDR3 loop spans 12 amino acids. CDR3 bases: TGCAGCGCCGGGACAGGGGGCAACATTCAGTACTTC. This translates into CSAGTGGNIQYF.

The V and J genes are TRBV19 and TRBJ1-5; the D gene is possibly TRBD1 (5 bases). Germline V gene data show CDR1 as LNHDA and CDR2 as SQIVND (reference sequence). Trimming stripped 5 bases from V and 6 bases from J, with 14 bases between. CDR3 size: 14 residues. CDR3 DNA sequence: TGTGCCAGTAGTCCCGACAGTTTTTCTCAGCCCCAGCATTTT. This encodes CASSPDSFSQPQHF.

J is TRBJ1-6 and V is TRBV30; D unclear. V lost 5 bases and J lost 7, with 6 bases in between. The CDR3 is made up of 11 amino acids. Germline V CDR1 and CDR2: GTSNPN, SVGIG (reference sequence). The CDR3 spells CAWARNSPLHF. The CDR3 region has the DNA TGTGCCTGGGCCCGGAATTCACCCCTCCACTTT.

The sample holds one count of this clone. V and J are TRBV6-5 and TRBJ1-6; tentative D call: TRBD1 (5 bases). The V end was cut by 6 bases, the J end by 14 bases, with 14 bases between. This CDR3 comprises 12 residues. CDR1 is MNHEY, CDR2 SVGAGI, per germline. The CDR3 reads CASRNAGQTLHF. The CDR3 DNA reads as TGTGCCAGCAGAAATGCAGGGCAGACCCTCCACTTT.

The rearrangement links TRBV6-5 to TRBJ2-7; 7 bases line up with TRBD2. Germline-derived CDR1 and CDR2 are MNHEY and SVGAGI. The CDR3 sequence is 13 residues long. After removal of 4 bases from V and 3 bases from J, the junction contained 3 bases not matched to a gene. In nucleotides, the CDR3 is TGTGCCAGCAGTTTTGGCGGGGGCTACGAGCAGTACTTC. Its protein product is CASSFGGGYEQYF.

A note on this clone: One end of the junction does not line up with germline, which may come from a read error. This sequence joins TRBV18 and TRBJ2-2; TRBD1 aligns across 9 bases. CDR1 KGHSH and CDR2 LQKENI come from the germline V gene. The CDR3 length is 17 residues. The CDR3 here is CASLPQGAFGTPGELFF. DNA for the CDR3: TGTGCCAGCTTACCACAGGGGGCTTTTGGAACACCCGGGGAGCTGTTTTTT.

V gene TRBV12-5 combines with J gene TRBJ2-7; D call uncertain. The CDR3 runs to 15 residues. Trimming removed 6 bases from V and 3 bases from J, with 18 bases in between. Per germline, CDR1 LGHNT and CDR2 FRNRAP. CDR3 region: CASGADKFVVYEQYF. In DNA, the CDR3 is TGTGCTAGTGGAGCCGACAAGTTCGTGGTCTACGAGCAGTACTTC.

This rearrangement joins TRBV5-1 to TRBJ2-5, with 12 bases identical to TRBD2. The DNA end is a closer match to TRBJ2-7, so the J assignment may be wrong. The CDR3 length is 16 residues. Germline V gene lookup returns CDR1 SGHRS and CDR2 YFSETQ. As DNA, the CDR3 is TGCGCCAGCAGCCTAGAACTAGCGGGGGGTTCTTACGAGCAGTACTTC. This translates into CASSLELAGGSYEQYF.

As concerns this clone: In the same sample, other DNA sequences code for this CDR3. The CDR3: CASSYFTGGEQYF. The CDR3 DNA reads TGTGCCAGCAGTTACTTCACGGGGGGCGAGCAGTACTTC. The chain is built from TRBV6-6 and TRBJ2-7, with 7 bases lining up with TRBD2. Germline V gene data show CDR1 as MNHNY and CDR2 as SVGAGI (reference sequence). With V trimmed by 1 base and J by 6 bases, 3 bases remained unmatched. There are 13 residues in the CDR3.